Presented here are 2 T cell receptor beta chains from one specimen sequenced in a study of blood T cell repertoires in COVID-19. The repertoire was sequenced with immunoSEQ multiplex PCR; TCRdb's copy has only in-frame clones and lacks some. The table lists about 140,000 clones, approximately 88% of them singletons. Sequencing was done on a sample of peripheral blood. Receptor source: a man aged 55 to 70 with active or convalescent COVID-19.

The chain links TRBV27 to TRBJ1-5; TRBD1 might be the D (5 bases). The V gene lost 6 bases and the J gene lost 8 bases, with 11 bases spanning the gap. The CDR3 length is 12 residues. CDR1 and CDR2 from the germline V gene are MNHEY and SMNVEV (reference sequence). CDR3 sequence (DNA): TGTGCCAGCAGGCGGGGCTTGGAGCCCCAGCATTTT. It translates to CASRRGLEPQHF.

This clone was found once. V is TRBV18 and J is TRBJ1-5, with a tentative D call TRBD1 (5 bases). Germline V gives CDR1 KGHSH, CDR2 LQKENI. V lost 0 bases, J lost 2 bases, and 11 bases lay in between. CDR3 length equals 16 residues. CDR3 bases: TGTGCCAGCTCACCACCCGGGGGAGATGGCAATCAGCCCCAGCATTTT. Translating gives CASSPPGGDGNQPQHF. Full variable domain (remainder filled in from reference TRBV18 and TRBJ1-5): NAGVMQNPRHLVRRRGQEARLRCSPMKGHSHVYWYRQLPEEGLKFMVYLQKENIIDESGMPKERFSAEFPKEGPSILRIQQVVRGDSAAYFCASSPPGGDGNQPQHFGDGTRLSIL.